This TCR beta chain was captured in a study of tumor-infiltrating lymphocytes in primary liver carcinoma (TCRdb year 2017). With regard to the full study: Of the five patients, three men and two women aged 30 to 69 years, four had hepatocellular carcinoma and one had combined HCC and intrahepatic cholangiocarcinoma. Reproducibility between technical replicate repertoires was high, with correlation coefficients above 0.95 and mean shared-clone rates approximately 0.88. The five patients had tumors staged T1-T3 N0M0, with maximum diameters ranging from roughly 4 to 10 cm. A total of 35 or so specimens from 5 patients went through TCRbeta repertoire sequencing, namely 25 tumor regions, 5 adjacent noncancerous liver tissues and 5 peripheral blood samples. Roughly 3.65 to 7.13 million productive TCRbeta reads were obtained per sample, and no significant difference in read depth was found between tissue types. The 20 to 30 tumor region samples were profiled with Agilent mRNA microarrays so that TCRbeta repertoire diversity could be related to the local molecular phenotype. TCRbeta repertoire sequencing, expression microarrays and whole-exome sequencing were combined in the study across five regions of each liver tumor, with adjacent normal tissue and blood also included.

CDR1 and CDR2 (MNHEY, SVGAGI) derive from the germline V gene. CDR3 length: 15 amino acids, cysteine to phenylalanine. The DNA shown is the 45-base CDR3, in frame from base 1. TCRbeta-specific cDNA was reverse-transcribed from approximately 0.5 ug total RNA using a constant-region primer and ProtoScript II reverse transcriptase. The TCRbeta libraries were prepared through three rounds of nested multiplex PCR following a slightly modified ARM-PCR procedure. Each of the first two PCR rounds ran for around 9 cycles and used multiplex TRBV1-TRBV30 forward primers together with a Cbeta reverse primer. Sample barcodes and Illumina adapters were added in a final 25-cycle PCR with Deep VentR polymerase. Before sequencing, amplicons of 200-500 bp were purified from gel using a QIAquick gel extraction kit. An Illumina HiSeq 2500 was used to sequence the TCRbeta amplicons with 250-bp paired-end reads. The study's processing was this. To recover full CDR3 sequences, reads were quality-trimmed using Trimmomatic v0.33 and paired reads were then merged using FLASH v1.2.11. V, D and J germline segments were assigned to the rearranged TCRbeta sequences by MiGEC v1.2.1b. Clonotype statistics and Shannon-Wiener diversity indices were calculated with VDJtools v1.0.0. To reduce sampling bias, subsequent analyses other than the diversity analysis used only the 250 most abundant clonotypes in each sample. TCRdb passed the public sequencing reads through fastp at Q25 and MiXCR, retaining productive beta sequences. Merged by CDR3 protein, the rows form single entries marked with the most common genes and DNA. The V and J calls were determined by TCRdb, not by the authors. Within this sample are about 21,000 distinct CDR3 sequences, with approximately 70% of them counted one time only. The ten top clones hold 41% of the sample.

General findings and caveats noted by the study authors: Just about 7-25% of top clones turned up in all five regions of a tumor, which suggests spatial heterogeneity among tumor-infiltrating T cells. Because the samples were bulk and unsorted, CD4+ and CD8+ T cell repertoires could not be compared. Because only the TCR beta chain was sequenced and unpaired alpha chains were not captured, true repertoire diversity is likely underestimated. With just a few patients in the study, the authors point out that the findings should be validated in a larger study. A significantly larger repertoire fraction was made up by the top 250 clones in tumors than in blood (p = 0.039). Consistent with antigen-driven expansion, pairs of tumor regions showed higher repertoire overlap (mean roughly 35%) than either tumor-adjacent pairs (around 17%) or tumor-blood pairs (around 14%).

As to this clonotype: The antigen it recognizes is unknown. A junction boundary mismatches the germline segment, possibly from a read error.

Without any cell sorting, total RNA and DNA were extracted together from approximately 20-30 mg of bulk tissue using the AllPrep DNA/RNA mini kit. Roughly five patients with histopathologically diagnosed primary liver carcinoma underwent surgical resection in China between 2015 and 2016. At the time of sampling, the patients had chronic HBV infection and had not received any treatment. Five spatially separated regions were sampled per tumor: superior, inferior, left-lateral and right-lateral poles, plus the tumor centre. Histology showed that every tumor sample contained more than 80% viable tumor cells. Each fresh piece of tumor and adjacent tissue was cut in two, with one half stored in RNAlater at -80 degrees C and the other half sent for histology.

This TCR derives from a man between 35 and 55 years old with primary liver carcinoma and hepatitis B virus infection. The receptor chain draws on TRBV6-5 and TRBJ2-3; the junction holds 8 bases that match TRBD1. The specimen sequenced was liver tumor tissue from sampling region 1. Per the publication, the cell subset or site label means: tumor region T1, superior pole. The base sequence is TGTGTCAGCAGTCACGGGCAGGGGGCGGGAGATACGCAGTATTTT. It specifies CVSSHGQGAGDTQYF.